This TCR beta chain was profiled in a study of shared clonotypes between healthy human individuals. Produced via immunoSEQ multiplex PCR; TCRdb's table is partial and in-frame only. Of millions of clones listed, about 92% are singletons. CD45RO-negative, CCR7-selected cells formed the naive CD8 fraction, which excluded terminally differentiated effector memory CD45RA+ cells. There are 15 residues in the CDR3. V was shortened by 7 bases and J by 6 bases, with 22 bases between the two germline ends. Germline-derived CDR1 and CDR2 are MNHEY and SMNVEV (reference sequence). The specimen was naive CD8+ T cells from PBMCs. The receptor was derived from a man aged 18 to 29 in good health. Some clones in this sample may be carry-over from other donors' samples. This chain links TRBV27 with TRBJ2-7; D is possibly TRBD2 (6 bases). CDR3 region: CASTSVRERFGEQYF. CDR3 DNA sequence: TGTGCCAGCACCTCTGTACGGGAGAGGTTTGGCGAGCAGTACTTC.